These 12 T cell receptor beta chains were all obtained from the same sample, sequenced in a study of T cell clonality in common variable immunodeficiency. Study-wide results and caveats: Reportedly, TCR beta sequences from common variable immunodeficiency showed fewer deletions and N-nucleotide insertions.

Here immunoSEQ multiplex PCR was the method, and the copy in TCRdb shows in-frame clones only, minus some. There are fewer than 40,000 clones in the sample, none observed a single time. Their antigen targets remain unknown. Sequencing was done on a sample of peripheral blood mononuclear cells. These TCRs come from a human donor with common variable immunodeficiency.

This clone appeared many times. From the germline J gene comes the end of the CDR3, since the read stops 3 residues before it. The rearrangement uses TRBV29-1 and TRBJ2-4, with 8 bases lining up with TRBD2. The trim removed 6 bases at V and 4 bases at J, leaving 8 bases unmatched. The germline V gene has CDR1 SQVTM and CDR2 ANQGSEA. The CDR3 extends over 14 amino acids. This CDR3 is CSVGAGDLKNIQYF. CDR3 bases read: TGCAGCGTCGGAGCGGGAGATCTAAAAAACATT. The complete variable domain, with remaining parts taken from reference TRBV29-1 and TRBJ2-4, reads SAVISQKPSRDICQRGTSLTIQCQVDSQVTMMFWYRQQPGQSLTLIATANQGSEATYESGFVIDKFPISRPNLTFSTLTVSNMSPEDSSIYLCSVGAGDLKNIQYFGAGTRLSVL.

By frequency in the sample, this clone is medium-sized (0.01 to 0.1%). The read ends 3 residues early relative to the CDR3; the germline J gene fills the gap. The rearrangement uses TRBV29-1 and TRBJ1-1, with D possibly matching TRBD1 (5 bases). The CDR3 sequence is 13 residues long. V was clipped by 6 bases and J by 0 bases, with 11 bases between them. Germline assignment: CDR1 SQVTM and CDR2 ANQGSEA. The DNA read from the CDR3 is TGCAGCGTCGGAGGGGAGGTGAACACTGAA. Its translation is CSVGGEVNTE. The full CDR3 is CSVGGEVNTEAFF. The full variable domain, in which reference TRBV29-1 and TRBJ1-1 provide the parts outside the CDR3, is SAVISQKPSRDICQRGTSLTIQCQVDSQVTMMFWYRQQPGQSLTLIATANQGSEATYESGFVIDKFPISRPNLTFSTLTVSNMSPEDSSIYLCSVGGEVNTEAFFGQGTRLTVV.

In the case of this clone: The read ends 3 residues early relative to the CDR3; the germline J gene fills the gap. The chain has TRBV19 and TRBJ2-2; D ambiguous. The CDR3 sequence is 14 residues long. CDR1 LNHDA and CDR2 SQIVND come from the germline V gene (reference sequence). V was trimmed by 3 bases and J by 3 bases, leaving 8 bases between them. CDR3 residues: CASSMSPYTGELFF. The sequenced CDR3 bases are TGTGCCAGTAGTATGTCCCCTTACACCGGGGAG.

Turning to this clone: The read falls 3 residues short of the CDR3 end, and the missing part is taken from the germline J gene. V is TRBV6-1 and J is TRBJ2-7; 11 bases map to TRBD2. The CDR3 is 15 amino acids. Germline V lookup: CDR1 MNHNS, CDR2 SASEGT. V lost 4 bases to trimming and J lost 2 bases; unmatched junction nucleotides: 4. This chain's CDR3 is CASSGGTSGTYEQYF. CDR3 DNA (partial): TGTGCCAGCAGTGGGGGGACTAGCGGAACCTACGAG.

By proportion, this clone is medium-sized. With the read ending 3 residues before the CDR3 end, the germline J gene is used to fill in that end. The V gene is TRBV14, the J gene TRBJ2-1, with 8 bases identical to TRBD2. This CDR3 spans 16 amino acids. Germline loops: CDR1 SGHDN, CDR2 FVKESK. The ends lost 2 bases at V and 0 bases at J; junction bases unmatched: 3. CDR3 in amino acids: CASSQLAGSSYNEQFF. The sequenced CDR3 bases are TGTGCCAGCAGCCAATTAGCGGGAAGCTCCTACAATGAG.

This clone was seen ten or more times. The CDR3 bases that were read are TGCAGCGTTGACGGCCATACGGGACTAGTTGGGGACATT. It specifies CSVDGHTGLVGDI. The full CDR3 sequence reads CSVDGHTGLVGDIQYF. The chain joins TRBV29-1 to TRBJ2-4, with 8 bases aligning to TRBD2. Sequencing ends 3 residues short of the CDR3 end; the germline J gene provides the rest. There are 16 residues in the CDR3. Germline-derived CDR1 and CDR2 are SQVTM and ANQGSEA. V gave up 3 bases and J gave up 8 bases; unmatched junction bases: 15. The entire variable domain, with the rest obtained from reference TRBV29-1 and TRBJ2-4, is as follows: SAVISQKPSRDICQRGTSLTIQCQVDSQVTMMFWYRQQPGQSLTLIATANQGSEATYESGFVIDKFPISRPNLTFSTLTVSNMSPEDSSIYLCSVDGHTGLVGDIQYFGAGTRLSVL.

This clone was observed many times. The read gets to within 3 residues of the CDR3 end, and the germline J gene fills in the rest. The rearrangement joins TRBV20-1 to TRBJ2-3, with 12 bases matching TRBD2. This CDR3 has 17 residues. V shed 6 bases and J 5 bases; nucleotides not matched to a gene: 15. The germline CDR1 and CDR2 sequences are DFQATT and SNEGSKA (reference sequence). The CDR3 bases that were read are TGCAGTGCCGAAGCGCCGACTAGCGGGAGATTTATAGATACG. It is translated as CSAEAPTSGRFIDT. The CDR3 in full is CSAEAPTSGRFIDTQYF.

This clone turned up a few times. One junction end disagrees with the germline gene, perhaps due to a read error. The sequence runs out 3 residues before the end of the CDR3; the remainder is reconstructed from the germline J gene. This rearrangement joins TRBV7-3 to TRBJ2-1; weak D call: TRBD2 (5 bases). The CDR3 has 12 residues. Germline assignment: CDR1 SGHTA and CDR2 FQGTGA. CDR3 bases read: TGTTCCAGCCGGGGTCCATACAATGAG. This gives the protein CSSRGPYNE. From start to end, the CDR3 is CSSRGPYNEQFF.

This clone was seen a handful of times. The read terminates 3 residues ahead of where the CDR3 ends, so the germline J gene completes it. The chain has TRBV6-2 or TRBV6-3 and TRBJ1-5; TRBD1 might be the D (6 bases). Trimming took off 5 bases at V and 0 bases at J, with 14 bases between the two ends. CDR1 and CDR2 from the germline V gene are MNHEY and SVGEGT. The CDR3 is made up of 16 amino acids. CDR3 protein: CASSKGQTYSNQPQHF. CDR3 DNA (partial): TGTGCCAGCAGTAAAGGACAGACTTATAGCAATCAGCCC.

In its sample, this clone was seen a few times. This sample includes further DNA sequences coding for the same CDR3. The CDR3 spells CASSLAGPGNQPQHF. The sequenced CDR3 bases are TGTGCCAGCAGCTTAGCAGGGCCAGGCAATCAGCCC. The chain joins TRBV7-9 to TRBJ1-5; no reliable D call. The read terminates 3 residues ahead of where the CDR3 ends, so the germline J gene completes it. Trimming pared 0 bases from V and 2 bases from J, leaving 8 bases between. This CDR3 is 15 amino acids long. CDR1 and CDR2 (germline): SEHNR, FQNEAQ (reference sequence). The whole variable domain, filled in from reference TRBV7-9 and TRBJ1-5, reads DTGVSQNPRHKITKRGQNVTFRCDPISEHNRLYWYRQTLGQGPEFLTYFQNEAQLEKSRLLSDRFSAERPKGSFSTLEIQRTEQGDSAMYLCASSLAGPGNQPQHFGDGTRLSIL.

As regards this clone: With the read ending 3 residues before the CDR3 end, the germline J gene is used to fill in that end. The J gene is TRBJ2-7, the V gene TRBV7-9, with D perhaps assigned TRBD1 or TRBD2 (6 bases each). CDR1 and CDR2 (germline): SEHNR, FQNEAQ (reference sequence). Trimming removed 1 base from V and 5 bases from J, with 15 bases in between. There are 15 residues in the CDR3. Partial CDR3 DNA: TGTGCCAGCAGCTTAGAAGCCAGGGGAGGTCACGAG. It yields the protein CASSLEARGGHE. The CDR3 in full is CASSLEARGGHEQYF.

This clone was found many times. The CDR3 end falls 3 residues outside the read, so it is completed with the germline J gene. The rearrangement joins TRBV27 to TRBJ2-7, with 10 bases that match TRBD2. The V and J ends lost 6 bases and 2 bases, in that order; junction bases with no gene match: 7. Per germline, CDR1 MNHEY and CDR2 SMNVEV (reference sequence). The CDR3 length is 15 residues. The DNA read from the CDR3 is TGTGCCAGCAGCTCTCGTAGCGGGAGGACCTACGAG. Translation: CASSSRSGRTYE. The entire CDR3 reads CASSSRSGRTYEQYF.